Presented here are 8 T cell receptor beta chains from one specimen sequenced in a study of T cell responses to AZD1222 COVID-19 vaccine. The assay was immunoSEQ multiplex PCR, and TCRdb's table has in-frame clones only and misses some. Found here are 75,000 to 85,000 clones, about 83% of them singletons; the top ten hold more than 9%. Specimen: peripheral blood, collected 28 days after the second AZD1222 dose. The receptors come from an adult who received the AZD1222 COVID-19 vaccine.

The gene calls are TRBV28 and TRBJ2-3; TRBD1 matches at 7 bases. The ends lost 10 bases at V and 0 bases at J; junction bases unmatched: 7. The CDR3 has 14 residues. Looked up from germline, CDR1 is MDHEN and CDR2 is SYDVKM. The CDR3 loop is CANETGPSTDTQYF. DNA of the CDR3: TGTGCCAACGAGACAGGGCCTAGCACAGATACGCAGTATTTT.

This chain uses TRBV7-2 with TRBJ1-2, with 8 bases aligning to TRBD1. There are 15 residues in the CDR3. Germline CDR1 SGHTA, CDR2 FQGNSA. The V and J ends lost 4 bases and 4 bases, in that order; junction bases with no gene match: 8. The chain's CDR3 is CASSYRQGILYGYTF. CDR3 coding DNA: TGTGCCAGCAGCTATCGACAGGGGATCCTCTATGGCTACACCTTC. The full variable domain, its missing parts supplied by reference TRBV7-2 and TRBJ1-2, is GAGVSQSPSNKVTEKGKDVELRCDPISGHTALYWYRQSLGQGLEFLIYFQGNSAPDKSGLPSDRFSAERTGGSVSTLTIQRTQQEDSAVYLCASSYRQGILYGYTFGSGTRLTVV.

This sequence joins TRBV28 and TRBJ1-6; no clear D gene. The germline V gene encodes CDR1 MDHEN and CDR2 SYDVKM. The CDR3 extends over 17 amino acids. Between the trimmed V and J ends, which lost 4 bases and 9 bases, there was a span of 22 bases. CDR3 nucleotides: TGTGCCAGCAGTTCCGCGGCCACGGGGTTTTGGAGTTCACCCCTCCACTTT. The encoded protein is CASSSAATGFWSSPLHF.

J is TRBJ1-2 and V is TRBV20-1; D is ambiguous. The V end lost 3 bases, the J end lost 2 bases, and 7 bases lay between the germline ends. The CDR3 length is 12 residues. Germline values: CDR1 DFQATT, CDR2 SNEGSKA (reference sequence). The CDR3 reads CSASTPNYGYTF. DNA of the CDR3: TGCAGTGCTAGTACCCCCAACTATGGCTACACCTTC.

V and J are TRBV5-1 and TRBJ2-2; D might be TRBD1 or TRBD2, each matching 5 bases. Trimming left V 4 bases short and J 4 bases short, with 11 bases between. The CDR3 has 14 residues. Germline values: CDR1 SGHRS, CDR2 YFSETQ. CDR3 nucleotide sequence: TGCGCCAGCAGCGAGGGACCGAGCACCGGGGAGCTGTTTTTT. It specifies CASSEGPSTGELFF.

This clone came up a few times. CDR3: CASSWGTYEQYF. The CDR3 coding sequence is TGTGCCAGCAGTTGGGGGACCTACGAGCAGTACTTC. The V call is TRBV12-3 or TRBV12-4, the J call TRBJ2-7; D assignment may be TRBD1 or TRBD2 (5 bases each). This CDR3 is built from 12 residues. Trimming took 4 bases from V and 2 from J, leaving 6 bases between them.

The chain recombines TRBV29-1 with TRBJ1-5; D gene uncertain. The CDR3 consists of 13 residues. Trimming cost V 1 base and J 4 bases, with 8 bases left between them. Germline V lookup: CDR1 SQVTM, CDR2 ANQGSEA. The CDR3 nucleotides read TGCAGCGTTGAAGTCGGGAGGAATCAGCCCCAGCATTTT. Protein sequence: CSVEVGRNQPQHF. The complete variable domain, with remaining parts taken from reference TRBV29-1 and TRBJ1-5, reads SAVISQKPSRDICQRGTSLTIQCQVDSQVTMMFWYRQQPGQSLTLIATANQGSEATYESGFVIDKFPISRPNLTFSTLTVSNMSPEDSSIYLCSVEVGRNQPQHFGDGTRLSIL.

The genes are TRBV2 and TRBJ2-1; D is undetermined. This CDR3 is built from 11 residues. CDR1 is SNHLY, CDR2 FYNNEI, per germline. The V and J ends lost 6 bases and 8 bases respectively, with 8 bases between them. The CDR3 sequence: CASRVTDEQFF. The CDR3 nucleotides read TGTGCCAGCAGGGTTACGGATGAGCAGTTCTTC.